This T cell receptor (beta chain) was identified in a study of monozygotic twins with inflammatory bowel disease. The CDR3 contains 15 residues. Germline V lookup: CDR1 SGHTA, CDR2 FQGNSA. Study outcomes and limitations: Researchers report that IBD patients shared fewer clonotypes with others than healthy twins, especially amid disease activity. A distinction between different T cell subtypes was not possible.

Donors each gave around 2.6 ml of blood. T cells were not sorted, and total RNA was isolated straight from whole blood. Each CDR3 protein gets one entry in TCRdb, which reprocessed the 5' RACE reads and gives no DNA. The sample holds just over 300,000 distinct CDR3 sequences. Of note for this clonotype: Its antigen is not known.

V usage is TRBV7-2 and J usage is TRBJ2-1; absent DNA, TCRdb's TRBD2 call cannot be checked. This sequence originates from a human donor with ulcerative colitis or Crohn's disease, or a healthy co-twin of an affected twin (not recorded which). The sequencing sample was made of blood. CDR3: CASSLTSGRVNEQFF.